The present T cell receptor (beta chain) was sequenced within a study of blood T cell repertoires in COVID-19. As for the study in general: T cells, B-cell-depleted T cells, or PBMCs provided the cDNA or gDNA that served as material.

Here immunoSEQ multiplex PCR was the method, and the copy in TCRdb shows in-frame clones only, minus some. The sample carries 150,000 to 200,000 clones, approximately 80% recorded once. Per germline, CDR1 SGHTA and CDR2 FQGNSA. CDR3 length: 17 residues. Deletions cut 2 bases from V and 0 bases from J, with 14 bases between. This clone was observed a handful of times. The chain carries TRBV7-2 and TRBJ1-5, with D possibly matching TRBD1 (6 bases). Sequencing was done on a sample of peripheral blood. The TCR sequence derives from a woman aged 50 to 60 with active or convalescent COVID-19. The CDR3 here is CASSLKGPRGSNQPQHF. The CDR3 coding sequence is TGTGCCAGCAGCTTAAAGGGGCCCAGGGGTAGCAATCAGCCCCAGCATTTT.